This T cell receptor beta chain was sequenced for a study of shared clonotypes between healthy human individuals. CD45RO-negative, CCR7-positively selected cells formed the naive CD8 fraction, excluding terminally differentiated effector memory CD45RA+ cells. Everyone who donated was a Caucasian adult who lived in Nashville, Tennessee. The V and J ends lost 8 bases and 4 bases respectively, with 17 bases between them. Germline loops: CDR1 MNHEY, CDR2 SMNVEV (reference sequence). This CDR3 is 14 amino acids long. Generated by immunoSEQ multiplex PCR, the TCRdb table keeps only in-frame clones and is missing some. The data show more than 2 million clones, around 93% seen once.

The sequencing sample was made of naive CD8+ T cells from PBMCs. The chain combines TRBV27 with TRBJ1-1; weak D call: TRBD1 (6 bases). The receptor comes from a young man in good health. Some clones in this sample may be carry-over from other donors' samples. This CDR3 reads CASHYGSGVTEAFF. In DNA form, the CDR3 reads TGTGCCAGCCATTATGGATCAGGGGTCACTGAAGCTTTCTTT.